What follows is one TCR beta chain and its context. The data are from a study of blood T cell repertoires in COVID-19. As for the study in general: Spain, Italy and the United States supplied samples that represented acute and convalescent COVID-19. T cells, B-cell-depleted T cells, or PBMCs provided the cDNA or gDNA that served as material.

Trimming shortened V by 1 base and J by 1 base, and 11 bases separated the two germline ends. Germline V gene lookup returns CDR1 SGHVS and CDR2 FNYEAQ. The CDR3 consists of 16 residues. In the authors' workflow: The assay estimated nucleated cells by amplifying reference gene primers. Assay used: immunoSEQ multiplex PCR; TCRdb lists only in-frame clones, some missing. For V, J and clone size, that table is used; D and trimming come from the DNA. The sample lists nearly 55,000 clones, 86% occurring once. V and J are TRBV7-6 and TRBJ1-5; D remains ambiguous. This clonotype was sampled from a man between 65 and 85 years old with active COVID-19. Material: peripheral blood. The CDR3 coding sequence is TGTGCCAGCAGCTTAGGAGGGTGGGTCAGCAATCAGCCCCAGCATTTT. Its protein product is CASSLGGWVSNQPQHF.